This T cell receptor beta chain was profiled in a study of shared clonotypes between healthy human individuals. Study-wide results and limits: Naive subsets tended to show greater estimated richness than memory subsets. Clonotype sharing across several donors was observed for about 5.2% of naive CD4 clonotypes.

This clone showed up just once. Its antigen is unknown. Losses at the gene ends were 3 bases for V and 4 bases for J; bases not matched to a gene: 9. This CDR3 contains 15 residues. Per germline, CDR1 SGHRS and CDR2 YFSETQ. The input for sorted-subset replicate PCRs was 150 to 200 ng DNA, about 29,000 T cell genomes. Profiled with immunoSEQ multiplex PCR; TCRdb holds only in-frame clones, not every one. The sample lists about 2.4 million clones, approximately 94% occurring once. Sequences were obtained from naive CD4+ T cells from PBMCs. Subset noted: CD45RA+ positively selected. The chain has TRBV5-1 and TRBJ2-5, with 7 bases fitting TRBD2. This sequence was found in a man between 18 and 29 years old in good health. Some clones in this sample may be carry-over from other donors' samples. The CDR3 region is CASSSIPGTTETQYF. CDR3 nucleotides: TGCGCCAGCAGCTCTATACCCGGGACTACAGAGACCCAGTACTTC.